Listed below are T cell receptor beta chains from one sample, sequenced in a study of identifying expanded T cells in peripheral blood. The protocol was immunoSEQ multiplex PCR, while the TCRdb copy is restricted to in-frame clones and leaves out a portion. This sample has some 120,000 clones; about 80% occur once, and the top ten carry about 3.1%. Sequencing was carried out using blood. Every receptor here comes from a person between 18 and 69 years old in good health. Both conserved end residues are part of each CDR3. A D gene is named only where the DNA matches it firmly. Some rows have no size entry. The others give once, few or many, or a class for an expanded clone.

d_call,v_call,clone_size,j_call,cdr3_nt,cdr3_aa
-,TRBV29-1,-,TRBJ2-5,TGCAGCGCCCGACGGGGGCGGGCCCAAGAGACCCAGTACTTC,CSARRGRAQETQYF
-,TRBV7-2,-,TRBJ2-5,TGTGCCAGCAGCTTTTCGGAGAAAGAGACCCAGTACTTC,CASSFSEKETQYF
-,TRBV10-3,-,TRBJ1-1,TGTGCCATCAGTGAGGGCATTGAAGCTTTCTTT,CAISEGIEAFF
TRBD2,TRBV7-7,once,TRBJ2-3,TGTGCCAGCAGCCAACTAGCGGGGACTTCAGATACGCAGTATTTT,CASSQLAGTSDTQYF
-,TRBV19,-,TRBJ2-1,TGTGCCAGTAGTATAGTTGGGAGGGAGCAGTTCTTC,CASSIVGREQFF
-,TRBV5-1,few,TRBJ2-7,TGCGCCAGCAGCTTGGTACGGCAGGGTGCCTACGAGCAGTACTTC,CASSLVRQGAYEQYF
TRBD1,TRBV15,once,TRBJ1-1,TGTGCCACCAGCAGAAGCAGGGGGCTAAACACTGAAGCTTTCTTT,CATSRSRGLNTEAFF
-,TRBV5-1,few,TRBJ1-1,TGCGCCAGCAGCTTGGCAGGGTCAGGGGACACTGAAGCTTTCTTT,CASSLAGSGDTEAFF
-,TRBV5-6,-,TRBJ1-1,TGTGCCAGCCGGGCCCGCCACGGAGGCTCAAGTGAAGCTTTCTTT,CASRARHGGSSEAFF
TRBD1,TRBV15,-,TRBJ1-3,TGTGCCACCAGCAGGACAGGGGGGGGAAACACCATATATTTT,CATSRTGGGNTIYF
-,TRBV7-2,once,TRBJ2-3,TGTGCCAGCAGCTTAGACGGCGCAGGAGGCACAGATACGCAGTATTTT,CASSLDGAGGTDTQYF
TRBD1,TRBV4-1,few,TRBJ1-5,TGCGCCAGCAGCCAATGGGTCGGGACAGGTAACGACCAGCCCCAGCATTTT,CASSQWVGTGNDQPQHF
TRBD1,TRBV4-3,-,TRBJ1-6,TGCGCCAGCAGCCAAGGATACAGGGGGAGGTCGGACGTCGGTGGTTCACCCCTCCACTTT,CASSQGYRGRSDVGGSPLHF
-,TRBV6-1,-,TRBJ1-2,TGTGCCAGCAGTGCTGGTGACACGCGATCCTTTTCCTTC,CASSAGDTRSFSF
-,TRBV6-1,-,TRBJ2-3,TGTGCCAGCAGTGTTAACGAGGGGCGGGGTACGCAGTATTTT,CASSVNEGRGTQYF
-,TRBV10-3,-,TRBJ2-5,TGTGCCATCAGTGAGTCCCATGTGGAGACCCAGTACTTC,CAISESHVETQYF
-,TRBV5-1,-,TRBJ2-7,TGCGCCAGCAGACTCACAGGCTACGAGCAGTACTTC,CASRLTGYEQYF
TRBD2,TRBV5-1,-,TRBJ2-1,TGCGCCAGCAAACGGGGGGGCGACGGATATTACAATGAGCAGTTCTTC,CASKRGGDGYYNEQFF
TRBD1,TRBV11-3,once,TRBJ2-1,TGTGCCAGCAGCTTAGCCGGGACAGCCAATGAGCAGTTCTTC,CASSLAGTANEQFF
-,TRBV9,-,TRBJ1-2,TGTGCCAGCAGCGTGTCAGGGAGGAGCTACACCTTC,CASSVSGRSYTF
-,TRBV6-1,-,TRBJ1-1,TGTGCCAGCAGTGAACGGGGGGGGACTGAAGCTTTCTTT,CASSERGGTEAFF
-,TRBV7-2,few,TRBJ1-2,TGTGCCAGCAGCTTTTCCTATGGCTACACCTTC,CASSFSYGYTF
TRBD2,TRBV10-2,-,TRBJ2-7,TGCGCCAGCAGGGACTCGGGGGGTCAAACCTACGAGCAGTACTTC,CASRDSGGQTYEQYF
-,TRBV11-3,-,TRBJ2-3,TGTGCCAGCAGCTTACCGAGACTAGGACTGGGCACAGATACGCAGTATTTT,CASSLPRLGLGTDTQYF
-,TRBV6-1,few,TRBJ1-6,TGTGCCAGCAGTGACGTGAAGCAGGGGTTTTCACCCCTCCACTTT,CASSDVKQGFSPLHF
-,TRBV7-2,-,TRBJ2-7,TGTGCCAGTGGGGACGTCCTTTCCTACGAGCAGTACTTC,CASGDVLSYEQYF
TRBD1,TRBV19,-,TRBJ2-1,TGTGCCAGTAGTGTACAGGGGGGATATGAGCAGTTCTTC,CASSVQGGYEQFF
-,TRBV5-4,few,TRBJ1-2,TGTGCCAGCAGCTTATCTGGGGGATCTGGCTACACCTTC,CASSLSGGSGYTF
-,TRBV7-8,once,TRBJ1-5,TGTGCCAGCAGCTTAGATAGGGACAATCAGCCCCAGCATTTT,CASSLDRDNQPQHF
-,TRBV19,-,TRBJ2-7,TGTGCCAGTAGTGCCCTCCTCGGCTACGAGCAGTACTTC,CASSALLGYEQYF
-,TRBV5-1,-,TRBJ1-4,TGCGCCAGCAGCTTCCGTCAGGGGAATGAAAAACTGTTTTTT,CASSFRQGNEKLFF
-,TRBV7-7,-,TRBJ2-5,TGTGCCAGCAGCTTAGCCCCGGGACCCCAAGAGACCCAGTACTTC,CASSLAPGPQETQYF
-,TRBV7-9,-,TRBJ1-2,TGTGCCAGCAGCCCGCGGGTGGACGGCATGAGTGGCTACACCTTC,CASSPRVDGMSGYTF
-,TRBV2,-,TRBJ1-2,TGTGCCAGCAGTGAGTGGGACAATAACTATGGCTACACCTTC,CASSEWDNNYGYTF
-,TRBV29-1,few,TRBJ2-7,TGCAGCGTTGTTGGCCTTACCTCCTACGAGCAGTACTTC,CSVVGLTSYEQYF
-,TRBV4-3,few,TRBJ1-1,TGCGCCAGCAGCCAAGAGGATGGGGTGGGAGCTTTCTTT,CASSQEDGVGAFF
-,TRBV7-8,-,TRBJ1-1,TGTGCCAGCAGCCACCCGACAGGAACGGGCACTGAAGCTTTCTTT,CASSHPTGTGTEAFF
-,TRBV2,-,TRBJ2-7,TGTGCCAGTACCAGGGTCTACGAGCAGTACTTC,CASTRVYEQYF
-,TRBV29-1,-,TRBJ2-7,TGCAGCGTTGCTTTGCTGGTGAGCCACGAGCAGTACTTC,CSVALLVSHEQYF
TRBD2,TRBV13,-,TRBJ2-7,TGTGCCAGCAGCTTACAGCGGGGGAAGGAGCAGTACTTC,CASSLQRGKEQYF
TRBD1,TRBV5-1,-,TRBJ1-4,TGCGCCAGCAGAATCGGACAGGGGGGCGAAAAACTGTTTTTT,CASRIGQGGEKLFF
TRBD1,TRBV5-6,-,TRBJ2-7,TGTGCCAGCAGCTTCGACGGGACAGGGGGCTACTACGAGCAGTACTTC,CASSFDGTGGYYEQYF
-,TRBV12-2,-,TRBJ1-4,TGTGCAAATCAGGGGCTAACTAATGAAAAACTGTTTTTT,CANQGLTNEKLFF
-,TRBV7-2,-,TRBJ2-1,TGTGCCAGCAGCCCACCCTCGAGATCTATGTTCTTC,CASSPPSRSMFF
-,TRBV19,few,TRBJ1-1,TGTGCCAGTAGTATCAATACCGCTGAAGCTTTCTTT,CASSINTAEAFF
-,TRBV2,-,TRBJ1-1,TGTGCCAGCACTTATAGAAACCAACGGAACACTGAAGCTTTCTTT,CASTYRNQRNTEAFF
-,TRBV20-1,-,TRBJ2-4,TGCAGTGCTAGTTGGGGAAACATTCAGTACTTC,CSASWGNIQYF
TRBD1,TRBV4-3,-,TRBJ2-7,TGCGCCAGCAGCCAGTTCATAGGACAGGACTACGAGCAGTACTTC,CASSQFIGQDYEQYF
TRBD1,TRBV5-5,-,TRBJ1-5,TGTGCCAGCAGCGAACCCGGGACAGTGAATCAGCCCCAGCATTTT,CASSEPGTVNQPQHF
-,TRBV20-1,once,TRBJ2-5,TGCAGTGCTCGCAGGGAGACCCAGTACTTC,CSARRETQYF
-,TRBV19,-,TRBJ1-2,TGTGCCAGTAGTATCGTTCGGGGGACATATAACTATGGCTACACCTTC,CASSIVRGTYNYGYTF
TRBD1,TRBV19,-,TRBJ1-1,TGTGCCAGTAGTATGCCGGTGACAGGGATCCCCTACAACACTGAAGCTTTCTTT,CASSMPVTGIPYNTEAFF
-,TRBV5-4,-,TRBJ1-2,TGTGCCAGCCTGGGACCCTTCGACTATGGCTACACCTTC,CASLGPFDYGYTF
-,TRBV10-1,-,TRBJ2-3,TGCGCCAGCAGTGAGGGTAGCTGGGGTCCATTCGTTTCGGCGGATACGCAGTATTTT,CASSEGSWGPFVSADTQYF
-,TRBV9,-,TRBJ1-6,TGTGCCAGCAGCGAGGGCTCCTATAATTCACCCCTCCACTTT,CASSEGSYNSPLHF
-,TRBV7-7,few,TRBJ2-2,TGTGCCAGCAGCTTAACTGGAAACACCGGGGAGCTGTTTTTT,CASSLTGNTGELFF
TRBD1,TRBV6-5,-,TRBJ1-1,TGTGCCAGCAGCAATTTACAGGGGTACACTGAAGCTTTCTTT,CASSNLQGYTEAFF